This is a list of T cell receptor beta chains from one sample in a study of blood T cell repertoires in COVID-19. Profiled with immunoSEQ multiplex PCR; TCRdb holds only in-frame clones, not every one. This table holds tens of thousands of clones, roughly 80% found once. The sequencing sample was made of peripheral blood. The receptors here all came from a man aged 50 or older with COVID-19, enrolled during active disease. Each CDR3 is given with its conserved first and last residue. The D gene is left open where the match is weak. Clone sizes are given selectively: once, few, many, or a class where the clone is expanded.

d_call j_call cdr3_length clone_size v_call cdr3_aa cdr3_nt
TRBD1 TRBJ1-1 15 once TRBV7-3 CASSLHGTGGTEAFF TGTGCCAGCAGCTTACACGGGACAGGGGGCACTGAAGCTTTCTTT
TRBD2 TRBJ2-5 13 NA TRBV30 CAWAGGGWETQYF TGTGCCTGGGCTGGCGGGGGTTGGGAGACCCAGTACTTC
NA TRBJ2-2 16 NA TRBV4-3 CASSQQLNTNTGELFF TGCGCCAGCAGCCAACAATTAAACACGAACACCGGGGAGCTGTTTTTT
TRBD1 TRBJ1-2 15 NA TRBV5-4 CASSLAGTGGRGYTF TGTGCCAGCAGCTTGGCCGGGACAGGGGGACGCGGCTACACCTTC
NA TRBJ2-5 13 NA TRBV18 CASSPVGGETQYF TGTGCCAGCTCACCTGTTGGGGGGGAGACCCAGTACTTC
NA TRBJ1-1 15 NA TRBV5-4 CASSSGRSWDTEAFF TGTGCCAGCAGCTCTGGAAGGAGCTGGGACACTGAAGCTTTCTTT
TRBD2 TRBJ2-3 15 once TRBV6-4 CASSNAGAGADTQYF TGTGCCAGCAGTAACGCGGGAGCAGGCGCAGATACGCAGTATTTT
TRBD1 TRBJ1-5 14 NA TRBV7-2 CASSLRGPDQPQHF TGTGCCAGCAGTCTTAGGGGGCCTGATCAGCCCCAGCATTTT
TRBD2 TRBJ2-3 16 NA TRBV14 CASSQLAGGPTDTQYF TGTGCCAGCAGCCAACTAGCGGGAGGGCCTACAGATACGCAGTATTTT
NA TRBJ2-3 16 NA TRBV10-3 CAISDGAGWGTDTQYF TGTGCCATCAGTGACGGGGCGGGGTGGGGCACAGATACGCAGTATTTT
NA TRBJ2-3 15 NA TRBV7-2 CASSLGGTRRDTQYF TGTGCCAGCAGCTTAGGGGGGACTCGGCGAGATACGCAGTATTTT
TRBD1 TRBJ1-5 16 NA TRBV19 CASSTGTGVTNQPQHF TGTGCCAGTAGTACCGGGACAGGGGTTACCAATCAGCCCCAGCATTTT
TRBD2 TRBJ2-7 16 NA TRBV18 CASSPQASGSTYEQYF TGTGCCAGCTCACCACAGGCTAGCGGGTCCACCTACGAGCAGTACTTC
TRBD2 TRBJ2-7 14 NA TRBV7-9 CASSSGLPPGEQYF TGTGCCAGCAGCTCGGGACTACCGCCCGGCGAGCAGTACTTC
TRBD2 TRBJ2-1 15 NA TRBV5-6 CASSLVTSGYNEQFF TGTGCCAGCAGCTTAGTGACTAGCGGCTACAATGAGCAGTTCTTC
NA TRBJ1-5 14 NA TRBV28 CASSLMTLNQPQHF TGTGCCAGCAGTTTAATGACTTTAAATCAGCCCCAGCATTTT